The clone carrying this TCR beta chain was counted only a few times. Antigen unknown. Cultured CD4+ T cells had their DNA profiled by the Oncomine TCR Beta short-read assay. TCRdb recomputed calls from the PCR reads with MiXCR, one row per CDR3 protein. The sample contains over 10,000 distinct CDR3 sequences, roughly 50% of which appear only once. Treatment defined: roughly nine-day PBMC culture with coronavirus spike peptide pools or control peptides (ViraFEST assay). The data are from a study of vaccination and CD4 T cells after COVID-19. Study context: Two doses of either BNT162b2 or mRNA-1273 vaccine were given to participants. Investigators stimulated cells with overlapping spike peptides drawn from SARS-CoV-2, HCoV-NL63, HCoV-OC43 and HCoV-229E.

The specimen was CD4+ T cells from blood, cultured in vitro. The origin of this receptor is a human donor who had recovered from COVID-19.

This chain's CDR3 is CSASSGQHNQPQHF. The CDR3 coding sequence is TGCAGTGCTTCATCGGGACAGCACAATCAGCCCCAGCATTTT. V usage is TRBV20-1 and J usage is TRBJ1-5, with 7 bases that match TRBD1. The V and J ends lost 5 bases and 3 bases, in that order; junction bases with no gene match: 7. Per the germline V gene, CDR1 is DFQATT and CDR2 is SNEGSKA (reference sequence). The CDR3 sequence is 14 residues long.